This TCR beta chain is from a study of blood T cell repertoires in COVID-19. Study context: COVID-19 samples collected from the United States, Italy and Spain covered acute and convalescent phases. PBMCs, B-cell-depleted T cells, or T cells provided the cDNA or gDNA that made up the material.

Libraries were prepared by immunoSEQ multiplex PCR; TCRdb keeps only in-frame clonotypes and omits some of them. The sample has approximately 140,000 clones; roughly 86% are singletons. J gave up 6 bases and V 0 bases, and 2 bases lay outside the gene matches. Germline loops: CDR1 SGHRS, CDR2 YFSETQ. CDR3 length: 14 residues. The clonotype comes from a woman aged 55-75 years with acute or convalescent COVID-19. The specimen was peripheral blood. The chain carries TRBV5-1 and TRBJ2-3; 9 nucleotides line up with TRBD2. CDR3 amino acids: CASSLVAGADTQYF. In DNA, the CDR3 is TGCGCCAGCAGCTTGGTAGCGGGGGCTGATACGCAGTATTTT.